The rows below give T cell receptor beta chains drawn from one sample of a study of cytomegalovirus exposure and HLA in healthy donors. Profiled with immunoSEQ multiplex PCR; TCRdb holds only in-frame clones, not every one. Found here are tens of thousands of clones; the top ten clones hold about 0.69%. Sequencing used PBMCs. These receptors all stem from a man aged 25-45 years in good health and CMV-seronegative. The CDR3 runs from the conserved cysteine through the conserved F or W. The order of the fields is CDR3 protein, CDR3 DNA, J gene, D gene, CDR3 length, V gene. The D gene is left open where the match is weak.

CASSLDRAEKLFF,TGTGCCAGCAGTTTGGACAGGGCAGAAAAACTGTTTTTT,TRBJ1-4,TRBD1,13,TRBV6-1
CASSVPGDDTGELFF,TGTGCCAGCAGTGTCCCGGGGGACGACACCGGGGAGCTGTTTTTT,TRBJ2-2,-,15,TRBV28
CASSPGTGVVPDTQYF,TGTGCCAGCAGCCCCGGGACAGGGGTTGTTCCAGATACGCAGTATTTT,TRBJ2-3,TRBD1,16,TRBV11-3
CASSFASQTPEQYF,TGTGCCAGCAGCTTTGCTAGTCAGACCCCCGAGCAGTACTTC,TRBJ2-7,-,14,TRBV5-5
CASSVETGIGSPLHF,TGTGCCAGCAGCGTGGAGACAGGGATCGGATCACCCCTCCACTTT,TRBJ1-6,TRBD1,15,TRBV9
CAWAGGRGQPQHF,TGTGCCTGGGCCGGGGGGCGAGGTCAGCCCCAGCATTTT,TRBJ1-5,-,13,TRBV30
CASSPRGAGQETQYF,TGTGCCAGCAGTCCCCGGGGGGCGGGGCAAGAGACCCAGTACTTC,TRBJ2-5,-,15,TRBV28
CASSWRPGTASTYEQYF,TGCGCCAGCAGCTGGCGCCCCGGGACAGCTTCCACCTACGAGCAGTACTTC,TRBJ2-7,TRBD1,17,TRBV5-1
CAISESRATQYF,TGTGCCATCAGTGAGTCGAGGGCAACGCAGTACTTC,TRBJ2-7,-,12,TRBV10-3
CASSWGTGIVRETQYF,TGTGCCAGCAGCTGGGGGACAGGGATTGTGCGAGAGACCCAGTACTTC,TRBJ2-5,TRBD1,16,TRBV5-4
CASSAPEGYEQYF,TGTGCCAGCAGCGCTCCAGAGGGCTACGAGCAGTACTTC,TRBJ2-7,-,13,TRBV6-1
CASSLTWGEYGYTF,TGTGCCAGCAGCTTAACATGGGGGGAATATGGCTACACCTTC,TRBJ1-2,-,14,TRBV7-9
CASSIGTSTSVLTF,TGTGCCAGTAGTATAGGGACTAGCACCAGCGTCCTGACTTTC,TRBJ2-6,TRBD2,14,TRBV19
CASSIFYGGGNYEQYF,TGTGCCAGTAGTATCTTCTACGGGGGGGGGAACTACGAGCAGTACTTC,TRBJ2-7,TRBD2,16,TRBV19
CASSYSGGPGEQYF,TGTGCCAGCAGTTATTCGGGGGGGCCAGGCGAGCAGTACTTC,TRBJ2-7,TRBD2,14,TRBV25-1
CASSLAGGNVIQYF,TGCGCCAGCAGCTTGGCGGGCGGGAATGTCATTCAGTACTTC,TRBJ2-4,-,14,TRBV5-1
CASQQQGGSYEQYF,TGTGCCAGCCAGCAACAGGGGGGCTCCTACGAGCAGTACTTC,TRBJ2-7,TRBD1,14,TRBV7-2
CASSSAYEQYF,TGTGCCAGCAGCTCCGCCTACGAGCAGTACTTC,TRBJ2-7,-,11,TRBV7-9
CASTFQRSYNEQFF,TGCGCCAGCACCTTCCAGCGGAGCTACAATGAGCAGTTCTTC,TRBJ2-1,-,14,TRBV5-1
CASGFSGITGTGINFNEQFF,TGTGCTAGTGGTTTCTCGGGAATTACCGGGACAGGGATTAATTTCAATGAGCAGTTCTTC,TRBJ2-1,TRBD1,20,TRBV12-5
CASSPGPRRGGYTF,TGTGCCAGCAGCCCCGGGCCCCGGAGGGGTGGCTACACCTTC,TRBJ1-2,-,14,TRBV6-1
CASSLYSSGGRIMSYEQYF,TGTGCCAGCAGCTTATACTCGTCAGGGGGCAGGATAATGTCCTACGAGCAGTACTTC,TRBJ2-7,TRBD1,19,TRBV7-8